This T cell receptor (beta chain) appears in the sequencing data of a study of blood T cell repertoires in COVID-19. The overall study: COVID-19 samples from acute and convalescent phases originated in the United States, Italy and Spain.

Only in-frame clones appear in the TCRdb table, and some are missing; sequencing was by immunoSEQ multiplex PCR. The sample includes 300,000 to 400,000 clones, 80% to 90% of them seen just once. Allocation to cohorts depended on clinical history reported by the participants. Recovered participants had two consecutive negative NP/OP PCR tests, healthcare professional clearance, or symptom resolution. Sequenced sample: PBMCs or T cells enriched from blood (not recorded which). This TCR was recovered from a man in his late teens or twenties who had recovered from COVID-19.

CDR3 nucleotide sequence: TGTGCCAGCAGCCGCCCCCCAGGGGTAAGGGAGACCCAGTACTTC. It translates to CASSRPPGVRETQYF. The chain joins TRBV28 to TRBJ2-5; D perhaps matches TRBD1 (6 bases). CDR3 size: 15 residues. The germline CDR1 and CDR2 sequences are MDHEN and SYDVKM. Deletions cut 6 bases from V and 5 bases from J, with 19 bases between.